This TCR beta chain was sequenced in a study of cytomegalovirus exposure and HLA in healthy donors. General study findings and limits: Immune exposure information comprised only CMV serostatus. Generally TCR sequences proved uncommon, though certain public TCRs appeared in numerous donors. After further analysis at a later stage, 15,000 to 20,000 TCR beta sequences were associated with HLA alleles at 0.05 false discovery rate. In a later analysis, TCR beta V- and J-gene trimming was associated with a missense DCLRE1C variant.

On this clone: What it recognizes is unknown.

V lost 5 bases to trimming and J lost 5 bases; unmatched junction nucleotides: 5. Germline V CDR1 and CDR2: SGHTA, FQGTGA. The CDR3 sequence is 13 residues long. Both 60 Vbeta primers and 13 Jbeta primers went into the PCR. Using immunoSEQ multiplex PCR, the repertoire was profiled, and TCRdb retains in-frame clones only, with some absent. This table holds over 200,000 clones, approximately 82% found once. J is TRBJ2-5 and V is TRBV7-3; 7 bases are a match to TRBD1. Sequencing was carried out using PBMCs. The receptor was derived from a woman between 35 and 50 years old in good health and CMV-seronegative. The DNA of the CDR3 is TGTGCCAGCAGCCCAGGGGGTACTGAGACCCAGTACTTC. This codes for CASSPGGTETQYF. Full variable domain (remainder filled in from reference TRBV7-3 and TRBJ2-5): GAGVSQTPSNKVTEKGKYVELRCDPISGHTALYWYRQSLGQGPEFLIYFQGTGAADDSGLPNDRFFAVRPEGSVSTLKIQRTERGDSAVYLCASSPGGTETQYFGPGTRLLVL.